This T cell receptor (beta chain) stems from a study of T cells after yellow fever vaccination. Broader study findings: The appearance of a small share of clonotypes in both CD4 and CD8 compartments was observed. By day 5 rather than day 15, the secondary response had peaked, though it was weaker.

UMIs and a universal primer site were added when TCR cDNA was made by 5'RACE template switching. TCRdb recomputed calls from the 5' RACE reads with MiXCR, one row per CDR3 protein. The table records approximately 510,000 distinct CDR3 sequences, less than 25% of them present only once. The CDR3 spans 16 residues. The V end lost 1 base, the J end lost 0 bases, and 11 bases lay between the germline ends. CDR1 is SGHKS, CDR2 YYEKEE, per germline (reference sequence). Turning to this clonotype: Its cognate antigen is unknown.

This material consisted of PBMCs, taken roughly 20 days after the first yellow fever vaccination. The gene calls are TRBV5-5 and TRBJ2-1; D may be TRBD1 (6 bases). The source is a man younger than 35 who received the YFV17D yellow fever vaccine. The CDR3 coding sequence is TGTGCCAGCAGCTTGACACCGGACAGCTCCTACAATGAGCAGTTCTTC. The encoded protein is CASSLTPDSSYNEQFF. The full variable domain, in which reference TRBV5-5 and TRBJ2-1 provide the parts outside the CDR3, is DAGVTQSPTHLIKTRGQQVTLRCSPISGHKSVSWYQQVLGQGPQFIFQYYEKEERGRGNFPDRFSARQFPNYSSELNVNALLLGDSALYLCASSLTPDSSYNEQFFGPGTRLTVL.